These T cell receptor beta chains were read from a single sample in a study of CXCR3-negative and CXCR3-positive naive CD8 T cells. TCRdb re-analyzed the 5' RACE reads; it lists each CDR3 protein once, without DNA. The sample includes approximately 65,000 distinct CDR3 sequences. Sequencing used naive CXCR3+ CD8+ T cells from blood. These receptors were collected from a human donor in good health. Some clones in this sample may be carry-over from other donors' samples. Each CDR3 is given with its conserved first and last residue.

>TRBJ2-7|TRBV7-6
CASLGVQGPKSIYEQYF
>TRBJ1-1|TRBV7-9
CASSLGSDVNTEAFF
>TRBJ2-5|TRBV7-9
CASSLGDQETQYF
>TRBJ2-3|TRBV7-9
CASSTNPGGAAPPSSTDTQYF
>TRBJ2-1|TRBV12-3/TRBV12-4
CASDRGPYNEQFF
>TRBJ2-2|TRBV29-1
CSVAGINTGELFF
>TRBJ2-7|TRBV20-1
CSARDLAGVLYEQYF
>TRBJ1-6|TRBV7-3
CASSLGETLYPALPGGNSPLHF
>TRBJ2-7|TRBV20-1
CSARVRGQVLYEQYF
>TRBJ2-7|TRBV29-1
CSVVNLIDSYEQYF
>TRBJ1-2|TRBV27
CASKPGSSPFDGYTF